This TCR beta chain was recovered during a study of early T cells in non-severe SARS-CoV-2 infection. Study-wide background: The study sequenced bulk RNA from unsorted whole blood, with chains unpaired.

Unique molecular identifier tags were affixed to discrete cDNA molecules. MiXCR was run by TCRdb on the 5' RACE reads, yielding one entry per CDR3 protein. The table lists tens of thousands of distinct CDR3 sequences, 5% to 7% of them singletons. A note on this clonotype: Its specificity is not known.

Regarding the study as a whole: Clonotype matching in VDJdb favored anti-spike CD8 responses and did not capture private and CD4 specificities.

V was pared by 6 bases and J by 9 bases, with 19 bases between. The germline gives CDR1 MNHEY, CDR2 SVGAGI. The CDR3 totals 14 residues. The specimen was whole blood. This TCR derives from an adult who was a healthcare worker with PCR-confirmed SARS-CoV-2 infection or an uninfected control (not recorded which). The V call is TRBV6-5, the J call TRBJ2-3; D unclear. CDR3 residues: CASRSSLAKGTQYF. CDR3 coding DNA: TGTGCCAGCAGATCCTCGTTGGCGAAAGGGACGCAGTATTTT.